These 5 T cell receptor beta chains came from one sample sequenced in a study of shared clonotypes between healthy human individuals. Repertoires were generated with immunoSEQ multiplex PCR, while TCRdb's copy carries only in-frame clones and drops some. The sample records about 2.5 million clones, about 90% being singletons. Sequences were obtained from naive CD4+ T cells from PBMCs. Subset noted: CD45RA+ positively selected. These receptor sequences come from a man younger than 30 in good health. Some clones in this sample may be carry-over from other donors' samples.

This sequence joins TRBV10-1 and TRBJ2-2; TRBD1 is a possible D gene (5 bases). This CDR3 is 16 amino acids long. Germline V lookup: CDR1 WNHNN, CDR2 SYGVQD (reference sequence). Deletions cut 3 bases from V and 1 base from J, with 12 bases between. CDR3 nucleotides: TGCGCCAGCAGTGATAGAAGGGGCCAGAACACCGGGGAGCTGTTTTTT. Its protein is CASSDRRGQNTGELFF.

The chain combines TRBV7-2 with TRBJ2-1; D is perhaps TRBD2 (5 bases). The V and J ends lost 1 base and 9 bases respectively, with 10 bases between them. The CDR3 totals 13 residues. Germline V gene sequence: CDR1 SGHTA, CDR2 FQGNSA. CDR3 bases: TGTGCCAGCAGCTTAGGCCCACTAGTTGAGCAGTTCTTC. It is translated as CASSLGPLVEQFF.

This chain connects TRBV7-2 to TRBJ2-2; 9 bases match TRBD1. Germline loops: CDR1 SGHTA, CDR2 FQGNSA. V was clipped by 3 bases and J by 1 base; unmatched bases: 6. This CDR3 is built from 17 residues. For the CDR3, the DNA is TGTGCCAGCAGCTTCGATTACAGGGGGCGGAACACCGGGGAGCTGTTTTTT. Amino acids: CASSFDYRGRNTGELFF.

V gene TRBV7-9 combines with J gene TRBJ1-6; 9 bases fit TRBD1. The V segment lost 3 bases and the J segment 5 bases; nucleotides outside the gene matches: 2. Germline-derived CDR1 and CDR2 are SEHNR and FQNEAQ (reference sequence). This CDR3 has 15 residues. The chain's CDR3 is CASSLGDRDNSPLHF. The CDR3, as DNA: TGTGCCAGCAGCTTGGGGGACAGGGATAATTCACCCCTCCACTTT. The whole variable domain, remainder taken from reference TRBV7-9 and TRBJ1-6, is DTGVSQNPRHKITKRGQNVTFRCDPISEHNRLYWYRQTLGQGPEFLTYFQNEAQLEKSRLLSDRFSAERPKGSFSTLEIQRTEQGDSAMYLCASSLGDRDNSPLHFGNGTRLTVT.

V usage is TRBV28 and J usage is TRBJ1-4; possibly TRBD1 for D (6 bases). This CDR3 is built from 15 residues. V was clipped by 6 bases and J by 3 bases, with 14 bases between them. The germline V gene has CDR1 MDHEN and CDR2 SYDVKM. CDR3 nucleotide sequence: TGTGCCAGCAGCCAACAGGGTCAGGCTAATGAAAAACTGTTTTTT. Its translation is CASSQQGQANEKLFF.